These 21 T cell receptor beta chains share one sample of origin, sequenced in a study of T cell responses to AZD1222 COVID-19 vaccine. Here immunoSEQ multiplex PCR was the method, and the copy in TCRdb shows in-frame clones only, minus some. The sample records 150,000 to 200,000 clones, approximately 90% being singletons. This material consisted of peripheral blood, taken 28 days after the second dose of the MenACWY control vaccine. The source of these receptors is an adult who received the MenACWY meningococcal vaccine as a control.

The chain combines TRBV7-6 with TRBJ2-7, with D perhaps TRBD1 or TRBD2 (7 bases each). Germline CDR1 and CDR2: SGHVS and FNYEAQ. CDR3 length: 14 amino acids. Between the trimmed V and J ends, which lost 4 bases and 4 bases, there was a span of 14 bases. The DNA for the CDR3 is TGTGCCAGCAGCTCAGGGGGGGGACTATACGAGCAGTACTTC. It yields the protein CASSSGGGLYEQYF.

The V and J genes are TRBV2 and TRBJ2-5; no reliable D call. The germline V gene has CDR1 SNHLY and CDR2 FYNNEI. The V end was cut by 2 bases, the J end by 5 bases, with 3 bases between. The CDR3 covers 11 residues. As DNA, the CDR3 is TGTGCCAGCAGTGAATTCGAGACCCAGTACTTC. Its translation: CASSEFETQYF. The whole variable domain, filled in from reference TRBV2 and TRBJ2-5, reads EPEVTQTPSHQVTQMGQEVILRCVPISNHLYFYWYRQILGQKVEFLVSFYNNEISEKSEIFDDQFSVERPDGSNFTLKIRSTKLEDSAMYFCASSEFETQYFGPGTRLLVL.

V is TRBV7-9 and J is TRBJ2-7; no clear D. With 5 bases removed from V and 1 base from J, the gap between germline ends came to 12 bases. Per germline, CDR1 SEHNR and CDR2 FQNEAQ (reference sequence). The CDR3 covers 14 residues. This chain's CDR3 is CASSPSAVSYEQYF. The CDR3 DNA follows: TGTGCCAGCAGCCCCTCGGCAGTTTCCTACGAGCAGTACTTC.

The V and J genes are TRBV5-6 and TRBJ2-1, with D tentatively TRBD2 (6 bases). Per germline, CDR1 SGHDT and CDR2 YYEEEE. The CDR3 contains 15 residues. Deletions cut 4 bases from V and 5 bases from J, with 16 bases between. CDR3 sequence: CASSPGRRVDNEQFF. DNA for the CDR3: TGTGCCAGCAGCCCCGGGAGAAGGGTCGACAATGAGCAGTTCTTC.

V and J are TRBV5-5 and TRBJ1-2; D might be TRBD1 (5 bases). With 0 bases removed from V and 8 bases from J, the gap between germline ends came to 11 bases. The CDR3 has 13 residues. From germline, CDR1 is SGHKS and CDR2 YYEKEE (reference sequence). The CDR3 is CASSLGQGWGYTF. The CDR3 DNA is TGTGCCAGCAGCTTGGGCCAGGGATGGGGCTACACCTTC.

The gene calls are TRBV29-1 and TRBJ1-1, with D uncertain. The V gene's germline CDR1 is SQVTM and CDR2 ANQGSEA. The CDR3 consists of 11 residues. V was pared by 5 bases and J by 4 bases, with 8 bases between. The CDR3 nucleotides are TGCAGCGTTCTTGGAGTCACTGAAGCTTTCTTT. Amino acid sequence: CSVLGVTEAFF.

This chain's CDR3 is CASSSGDEQYF. CDR3 nucleotides: TGTGCCAGCTCGTCAGGGGACGAGCAGTACTTC. The chain recombines TRBV18 with TRBJ2-7, with D possibly TRBD1 on 6 matching bases. Germline V lookup: CDR1 KGHSH, CDR2 LQKENI. CDR3 size: 11 residues. Trimming shortened V by 6 bases and J by 5 bases, and 8 bases separated the two germline ends.

J is TRBJ1-2 and V is TRBV5-1; the D is unclear. Per the germline V gene, CDR1 is SGHRS and CDR2 is YFSETQ. Trimming removed 5 bases at V and 1 base at J, with 9 bases between. CDR3 length: 13 amino acids. CDR3 DNA: TGCGCCAGCAGTGCGAATATTAACTATGGCTACACCTTC. Protein product: CASSANINYGYTF.

The V call is TRBV28, the J call TRBJ2-1, with 8 bases that match TRBD1. The CDR3 extends over 14 amino acids. Germline V lookup: CDR1 MDHEN, CDR2 SYDVKM. The ends lost 7 bases at V and 4 bases at J; junction bases unmatched: 6. The CDR3 spells CASNQGAEYNEQFF. CDR3 coding DNA: TGTGCCAGCAACCAGGGGGCGGAATACAATGAGCAGTTCTTC.

The genes are TRBV15 and TRBJ2-1; D is possibly TRBD2 (6 bases). CDR3 length: 18 amino acids. Germline CDR1 is LNHNV and CDR2 is YYDKDF (reference sequence). V was clipped by 2 bases and J by 0 bases, with 17 bases between them. The CDR3 bases are TGTGCCACCAGCAGAACTACCGGAGGGCCGAGCTCCTACAATGAGCAGTTCTTC. Amino acids: CATSRTTGGPSSYNEQFF.

This chain links TRBV3-1 (or the pseudogene TRBV3-2) with TRBJ1-2; TRBD1 might be the D (5 bases). The CDR3 covers 14 residues. Trimming removed 5 bases at V and 1 base at J, with 11 bases between. Looked up from germline, CDR1 is LGHDT and CDR2 is YNNKEL (reference sequence). CDR3 DNA sequence: TGTGCCAGCAGCAAGCGACAGAATAACTATGGCTACACCTTC. It specifies CASSKRQNNYGYTF.

The DNA for the CDR3 is TGTGCCAGCAGCTTGCTGGACACCCGCAACACCGGGGAGCTGTTTTTT. It yields the protein CASSLLDTRNTGELFF. The chain links TRBV7-9 to TRBJ2-2; a possible D gene is TRBD1 (5 bases). V was shortened by 3 bases and J by 2 bases, with 13 bases between the two germline ends. Germline V gives CDR1 SEHNR, CDR2 FQNEAQ (reference sequence). The CDR3 spans 16 residues.

The chain combines TRBV5-1 with TRBJ1-1; D is ambiguous. The V gene's germline CDR1 is SGHRS and CDR2 YFSETQ. This CDR3 comprises 17 residues. Trimming removed 1 base at V and 3 bases at J, with 19 bases between. CDR3 DNA sequence: TGCGCCAGCAGCTTGACGGGGTTGGGGATCGGCGACACTGAAGCTTTCTTT. It is translated as CASSLTGLGIGDTEAFF.

The chain carries TRBV15 and TRBJ2-1, with D perhaps given as TRBD1 or TRBD2 (6 bases each). Trimming took 4 bases from V and 6 from J, leaving 13 bases between them. This CDR3 region has 14 residues. Germline loops: CDR1 LNHNV, CDR2 YYDKDF (reference sequence). For the CDR3, the DNA is TGTGCCACCAGCATCGCAAGGGGGGTCAATGAGCAGTTCTTC. Protein product: CATSIARGVNEQFF.

This clone was recorded only once. Written as DNA, the CDR3 is TGTGCCAGCAGCCAAGAAACGGGTGAAGCTTTCTTT. The encoded protein is CASSQETGEAFF. The chain links TRBV14 to TRBJ1-1, with unresolved D. Trimming stripped 0 bases from V and 7 bases from J, with 6 bases between. This CDR3 spans 12 amino acids. The germline V gene encodes CDR1 SGHDN and CDR2 FVKESK. Using reference TRBV14 and TRBJ1-1 for the parts outside the CDR3, the full variable domain is EAGVTQFPSHSVIEKGQTVTLRCDPISGHDNLYWYRRVMGKEIKFLLHFVKESKQDESGMPNNRFLAERTGGTYSTLKVQPAELEDSGVYFCASSQETGEAFFGQGTRLTVV.

The chain recombines TRBV15 with TRBJ1-1; D is uncertain. CDR1 is LNHNV, CDR2 YYDKDF, per germline (reference sequence). This CDR3 spans 13 amino acids. Trimming stripped 1 base from V and 0 bases from J, with 3 bases between. CDR3: CATSRGVNTEAFF. As DNA, the CDR3 is TGTGCCACCAGCAGAGGAGTGAACACTGAAGCTTTCTTT.

The rearrangement links TRBV5-6 to TRBJ2-3; D is undetermined. The ends were cut back, 4 bases at V and 1 base at J, with 19 bases in the middle. Germline lookup yields CDR1 SGHDT and CDR2 YYEEEE. The CDR3 extends over 17 amino acids. For the CDR3, the DNA is TGTGCCAGCAGCACCACCCTGGACCCCAAGGGCACAGATACGCAGTATTTT. It is translated as CASSTTLDPKGTDTQYF.

The chain is built from TRBV29-1 and TRBJ2-7, with 8 positions matching TRBD1. The CDR3 is 15 amino acids. Per germline, CDR1 SQVTM and CDR2 ANQGSEA. The V gene end was trimmed by 2 bases and the J gene end by 2 bases; junction bases not matched to a gene: 8. CDR3 sequence: CSVEYRDRGAYEQYF. The CDR3 DNA follows: TGCAGCGTTGAATACAGAGACAGGGGCGCCTACGAGCAGTACTTC.

The V gene is TRBV5-6, the J gene TRBJ1-1; a possible D gene is TRBD1 (6 bases). The CDR3 is 15 amino acids. The V gene lost 5 bases and the J gene lost 2 bases, with 16 bases spanning the gap. Germline V gene lookup returns CDR1 SGHDT and CDR2 YYEEEE. The CDR3 protein is CASSTLDRTNTEAFF. CDR3 nucleotides: TGTGCCAGCAGTACACTGGACAGAACAAACACTGAAGCTTTCTTT.

The chain recombines TRBV11-2 with TRBJ1-1; 10 bases match TRBD1. Germline CDR1 reads SGHAT; CDR2 reads FQNNGV. Unmatched junction bases numbered 13, after V lost 4 bases and J lost 8 bases. This CDR3 contains 16 residues. CDR3 residues: CASSYPGTGAPLEAFF. For the CDR3, the DNA is TGTGCCAGCAGCTACCCCGGGACAGGGGCGCCCCTCGAAGCTTTCTTT.

The rearrangement links TRBV28 to TRBJ2-1; tentative D call: TRBD1 (5 bases). The CDR3 totals 14 residues. Per germline, CDR1 MDHEN and CDR2 SYDVKM. V lost 6 bases to trimming and J lost 5 bases, with 14 bases between them. CDR3 in DNA: TGTGCCAGCAGCGGATGGGGCGGCCACAATGAGCAGTTCTTC. Translated, it gives CASSGWGGHNEQFF.